Many counts were recorded for the clone carrying this TCR beta chain. Its target is not known. This specimen comes from a study of CD8+CD57+ T cells in acquired aplastic anemia. Study summary: As sequenced from healthy donors, CD4+ cells averaged roughly 10 million reads. Findings and caveats of the study: Between the patient and control groups, CD8+ Simpson's diversity did not differ significantly.

TCR beta VDJ and CDR3 profiling used genomic DNA as template. Using its own MiXCR run on the reads, TCRdb lists one record per CDR3 protein. The table has roughly 81,000 distinct CDR3 sequences, around 44% seen once. The germline V and J ends were trimmed by 3 bases and 5 bases, with 5 bases remaining between them. The CDR3 spans 12 residues. The V gene's germline CDR1 is SGHVS and CDR2 FQNEAQ. Sequences were obtained from sorted CD4+, CD8+, or CD8+CD57+ T cells (not recorded which) from PBMCs. The V gene is TRBV7-8, the J gene TRBJ2-1; D remains ambiguous. This TCR was sampled from a human donor in good health, serving as a control. The CDR3 coding sequence is TGTGCCAGCAGCTTCTCGAACAATGAGCAGTTCTTC. As protein: CASSFSNNEQFF. The entire variable domain, with the rest obtained from reference TRBV7-8 and TRBJ2-1, is as follows: GAGVSQSPRYKVAKRGQDVALRCDPISGHVSLFWYQQALGQGPEFLTYFQNEAQLDKSGLPSDRFFAERPEGSVSTLKIQRTQQEDSAVYLCASSFSNNEQFFGPGTRLTVL.